The T cell receptor (beta chain) described here comes from a study of cytomegalovirus exposure and HLA in healthy donors. Study outcomes and limitations: Generally TCR sequences proved uncommon, though certain public TCRs appeared in numerous donors.

Sequencing was performed with immunoSEQ multiplex PCR; in TCRdb, only in-frame clones are kept and a portion is missing. The sample records under 400,000 clones, 86% being singletons. Concerning this clone itself: Its antigen is currently unknown.

This CDR3 is 18 amino acids long. The V and J ends lost 0 bases and 2 bases respectively, with 17 bases between them. The V gene is TRBV23-1, the J gene TRBJ1-5, with a tentative D call TRBD1 (5 bases). TRBV23-1 is given ORF status, its function remaining uncertain. This clonotype was obtained from a woman aged 18 to 35 in good health and CMV-seronegative. Sequenced input: PBMCs. The CDR3 DNA follows: TGCGCCAGCAGTCAATCTCAAGGTGGGGCAGGGTGCAATCAGCCCCAGCATTTT. Its protein product is CASSQSQGGAGCNQPQHF.